A single sample is the source of the 21 T cell receptor beta chains below, sequenced in a study of CD8 T cells in ankylosing spondylitis. Each CDR3 protein is one row after TCRdb ran MiXCR on the 5' RACE reads. Of about 240,000 distinct CDR3 sequences in the sample, roughly a quarter were seen once. Sequencing was done on a sample of blood, either unsorted or a sorted T cell fraction (not recorded which). All receptors come from a male donor with ankylosing spondylitis or in good health (not recorded which).

The rearrangement links TRBV4-2 to TRBJ2-5; 9 bases fit TRBD2. J gave up 5 bases and V 4 bases, and 14 bases lay outside the gene matches. Germline assignment: CDR1 LGHNA and CDR2 YNFKEQ. The CDR3 length is 17 residues. The CDR3 DNA is TGTGCCAGCAGCCCTAAGGTTACTAGCGGGTTGGGGGAGACCCAGTACTTC. Protein: CASSPKVTSGLGETQYF.

V gene TRBV6-5 combines with J gene TRBJ2-3, with D possibly being TRBD2 (5 bases). The V gene's germline CDR1 is MNHEY and CDR2 SVGAGI. The CDR3 consists of 14 residues. Trimming pared 4 bases from V and 4 bases from J, leaving 12 bases between. The CDR3 loop reads CASSFAPGSDTQYF. CDR3 in DNA: TGTGCCAGCAGTTTCGCCCCGGGGTCAGATACGCAGTATTTT.

This clonotype was detected only once. This chain links TRBV25-1 with TRBJ2-7, with D tentatively TRBD1 (5 bases). This CDR3 comprises 16 residues. The V gene lost 3 bases and the J gene lost 2 bases, with 17 bases spanning the gap. Germline loops: CDR1 MGHDK, CDR2 SYGVNS. The CDR3 DNA follows: TGTGCCAGCAGTGATTCGAGACAGCAATGGGCCTACGAGCAGTACTTC. As protein: CASSDSRQQWAYEQYF.

This chain joins TRBV5-1 and TRBJ2-7; TRBD1 aligns across 11 bases. This CDR3 is built from 14 residues. V was pared by 6 bases and J by 4 bases, with 6 bases of the junction left unmatched. CDR1 SGHRS and CDR2 YFSETQ come from the germline V gene. CDR3 region: CASNLGTGGYEQYF. In DNA, the CDR3 is TGCGCCAGCAACCTCGGGACAGGGGGGTACGAGCAGTACTTC.

Remarks on this clonotype: One end of the junction does not line up with germline, which may come from a read error. The V call is TRBV27, the J call TRBJ1-1, with TRBD1 matching over 9 bases. The germline V gene encodes CDR1 MNHEY and CDR2 SMNVEV (reference sequence). This CDR3 has 14 amino acids. CDR3 sequence (DNA): TGTGCCAACAGTTTCGGACAGGGGAGCACTGAAGCTTTCTTT. Amino acids: CANSFGQGSTEAFF.

V usage is TRBV6-5 and J usage is TRBJ2-5, with 10 positions matching TRBD2. The ends lost 10 bases at V and 10 bases at J; junction bases unmatched: 9. Germline V gene data show CDR1 as MNHEY and CDR2 as SVGAGI. The CDR3 sequence is 12 residues long. The CDR3 spells CANRLAGANQYF. In nucleotides, the CDR3 is TGTGCCAACCGGCTAGCGGGGGCGAACCAGTACTTC.

This clonotype was counted a few times. This chain links TRBV12-3 or TRBV12-4 with TRBJ2-5; D is ambiguous. Deletions cut 6 bases from V and 5 bases from J, with 16 bases between. The CDR3 extends over 14 amino acids. CDR3 loop: CASSSQPYGETQYF. The DNA of the CDR3 is TGTGCCAGCAGCTCCCAGCCTTACGGGGAGACCCAGTACTTC.

There are a few counts of this clonotype. The chain uses TRBV6-1 and TRBJ2-6; D may be TRBD1 (5 bases). Germline CDR1 reads MNHNS; CDR2 reads SASEGT. Trimming cost V 6 bases and J 4 bases, with 13 bases left between them. CDR3 length: 15 residues. CDR3 in amino acids: CASRFRVSGANVLTF. The CDR3 DNA is TGTGCCAGCAGATTCAGGGTCTCAGGGGCCAACGTCCTGACTTTC.

This chain joins TRBV6-1 and TRBJ1-2; D is uncertain. CDR1 is MNHNS and CDR2 is SASEGT in the germline V gene. CDR3 length equals 14 residues. V was clipped by 6 bases and J by 3 bases, with 14 bases between them. CDR3 protein: CASSRSGGHYGYTF. The CDR3 DNA follows: TGTGCCAGCAGCCGGAGTGGTGGGCACTATGGCTACACCTTC.

A few counts support this clonotype. The chain joins TRBV27 to TRBJ2-5; tentatively, D is TRBD1 or TRBD2 (7 bases each). The CDR3 is 13 amino acids. V was shortened by 4 bases and J by 4 bases, with 10 bases between the two germline ends. Germline assignment: CDR1 MNHEY and CDR2 SMNVEV (reference sequence). CDR3 in amino acids: CASSSGGAETQYF. The DNA of the CDR3 is TGTGCCAGCAGTTCAGGGGGGGCAGAGACCCAGTACTTC.

This clonotype came up a few times. The CDR3 sequence is CATSGTGGAVRETQYF. The CDR3, as DNA: TGTGCCACCTCTGGAACGGGGGGGGCGGTTCGAGAGACCCAGTACTTC. This chain connects TRBV6-1 to TRBJ2-5, with TRBD2 matching over 8 bases. Germline V gene lookup returns CDR1 MNHNS and CDR2 SASEGT. This CDR3 is built from 16 residues. The trim removed 10 bases at V and 4 bases at J, leaving 17 bases unmatched.

This clonotype was observed a handful of times. V and J are TRBV6-1 and TRBJ2-3; no clear D. With 2 bases removed from V and 6 bases from J, the gap between germline ends came to 12 bases. The CDR3 contains 14 residues. Germline V gene sequence: CDR1 MNHNS, CDR2 SASEGT. CDR3 protein: CASSEMPRRDTQYF. CDR3 coding DNA: TGTGCCAGCAGTGAAATGCCTAGACGGGATACGCAGTATTTT.

This clonotype was observed at least ten times. The chain couples TRBV12-3 or TRBV12-4 to TRBJ2-7, with 7 bases aligning to TRBD1. The CDR3 spans 14 residues. J was trimmed by 4 bases and V by 7 bases; bases with no gene match: 10. As DNA, the CDR3 is TGTGCCAGCAACCCGGGTAGGGGGCCTTACGAGCAGTACTTC. Amino acids: CASNPGRGPYEQYF.

This clonotype was recorded at least ten times. The J gene is TRBJ2-3, the V gene TRBV20-1; no reliable D call. The CDR3 extends over 13 amino acids. Germline CDR1 is DFQATT and CDR2 is SNEGSKA (reference sequence). Trimming took 2 bases from V and 9 from J, leaving 15 bases between them. The CDR3 region has the DNA TGCAGTGCTAGACCACTGTTTGAGGCCACGCAGTATTTT. Protein product: CSARPLFEATQYF.

As regards this clonotype: One base away lies a much larger clone, so this may be a sequencing read error. The rearrangement uses TRBV28 and TRBJ1-1; TRBD1 is a possible D gene (6 bases). V shed 10 bases and J shed 14 bases, with 29 bases lying between them. This CDR3 has 14 amino acids. Germline assignment: CDR1 MDHEN and CDR2 SYDVKM. CDR3 in DNA: TGTGCCAACAGCCCGACCGGGACACACCCTAAAGGCTTCTTT. This encodes CANSPTGTHPKGFF.

V is TRBV5-1 and J is TRBJ1-6, with D unresolved. The CDR3 extends over 13 amino acids. Germline V gene sequence: CDR1 SGHRS, CDR2 YFSETQ. Trimming removed 0 bases at V and 10 bases at J, with 8 bases between. The CDR3 region has the DNA TGCGCCAGCAGCTTGGTGGGGAGGTCACCCCTCCACTTT. It codes for CASSLVGRSPLHF.

This clonotype was seen at least ten times. The chain links TRBV6-1 to TRBJ2-1, with TRBD2 as a possible D gene (6 bases). V lost 9 bases, J lost 3 bases, and 15 bases lay in between. The germline V gene encodes CDR1 MNHNS and CDR2 SASEGT. The CDR3 is made up of 14 amino acids. CDR3 DNA sequence: TGTGCCAGTGAAGGAGCGGGCCTCTACAATGAGCAGTTCTTC. Its protein product is CASEGAGLYNEQFF.

This clonotype was counted between two and nine times. The genes are TRBV12-3 or TRBV12-4 and TRBJ2-5; 10 bases are shared with TRBD1. Trimming at V came to 6 bases and at J to 4 bases, leaving 8 bases not matched to a gene. The CDR3 totals 15 residues. CDR3 DNA sequence: TGTGCCAGCAGCCGACAGGGGGCTAATCGAGAGACCCAGTACTTC. This codes for CASSRQGANRETQYF.

This clonotype was observed a few times. The chain couples TRBV20-1 to TRBJ2-3, with D unclear. Germline loops: CDR1 DFQATT, CDR2 SNEGSKA (reference sequence). This CDR3 has 12 amino acids. V was pared by 5 bases and J by 4 bases, with 10 bases between. DNA for the CDR3: TGCAGTGCTGAAGACTCTCCAGATACGCAGTATTTT. This encodes CSAEDSPDTQYF.

This sequence joins TRBV20-1 and TRBJ1-1, with no clear D. The CDR3 sequence is 13 residues long. Trimming took 3 bases from V and 1 from J, leaving 9 bases between them. Germline CDR1 DFQATT, CDR2 SNEGSKA (reference sequence). Here the CDR3 DNA reads TGCAGTGCTAGGTTCCCAGGGAACACTGAAGCTTTCTTT. Protein sequence: CSARFPGNTEAFF.

This chain uses TRBV11-1 with TRBJ2-3; D is tentatively TRBD1 or TRBD2 (6 bases each). The CDR3 spans 14 residues. The V and J ends lost 10 bases and 5 bases respectively, with 19 bases between them. CDR1 and CDR2 (germline): SGHAT, FQDESV (reference sequence). The CDR3 DNA reads as TGTGCCACCTCGAAGGGGGGAGCAGGAGATACGCAGTATTTT. It is translated as CATSKGGAGDTQYF.